This TCR beta chain was documented in a study of PD-1 blockade in classical Hodgkin lymphoma. Study-wide background: The study gave patients nivolumab 3 mg/kg intravenously every 2 weeks. Study outcomes and limitations: Among the patients, those starting nivolumab under 1 year after ASCT were excluded.

From germline, CDR1 is SGDLS and CDR2 YYNGEE. This CDR3 comprises 16 residues. After removal of 1 base from V and 7 bases from J, the junction contained 9 bases not matched to a gene. The method was immunoSEQ multiplex PCR; TCRdb's version includes in-frame clones alone and lacks a portion of them. Here the sample spans about 92,000 clones, 65% to 85% being singletons. The time point is: cycle 4 day 1 (C4D1), after 6 weeks of nivolumab. Each and every patient relapsed after autologous stem cell transplantation, and patients got differing brentuximab vedotin exposure. When best responses were assessed, they were complete response, partial response or progressive disease. Concerning this clone: As yet, its antigen is unknown.

The sample consisted of peripheral blood mononuclear cells (PBMCs), taken before the fourth cycle of nivolumab. The receptor comes from a human donor with classical Hodgkin lymphoma. The chain uses TRBV9 and TRBJ2-7; the match to TRBD1 covers 12 bases. The CDR3 loop is CASSVMPGQGAGEQYF. The CDR3 nucleotides read TGTGCCAGCAGCGTAATGCCGGGACAGGGGGCGGGTGAGCAGTACTTC.